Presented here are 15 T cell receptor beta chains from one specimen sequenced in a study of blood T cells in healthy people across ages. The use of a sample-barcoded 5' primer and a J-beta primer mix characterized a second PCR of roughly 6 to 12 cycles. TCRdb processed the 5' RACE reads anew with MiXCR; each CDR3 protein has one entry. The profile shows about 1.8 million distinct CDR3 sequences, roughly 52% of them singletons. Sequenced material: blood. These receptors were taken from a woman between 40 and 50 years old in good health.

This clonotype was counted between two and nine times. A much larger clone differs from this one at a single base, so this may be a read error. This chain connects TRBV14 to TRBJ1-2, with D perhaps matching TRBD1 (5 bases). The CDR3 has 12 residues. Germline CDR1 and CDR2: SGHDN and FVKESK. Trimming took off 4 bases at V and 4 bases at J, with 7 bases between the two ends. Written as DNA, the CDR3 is TGTGCCAGCAGCCGGACAAGCTATGGCTACACCTTC. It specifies CASSRTSYGYTF.

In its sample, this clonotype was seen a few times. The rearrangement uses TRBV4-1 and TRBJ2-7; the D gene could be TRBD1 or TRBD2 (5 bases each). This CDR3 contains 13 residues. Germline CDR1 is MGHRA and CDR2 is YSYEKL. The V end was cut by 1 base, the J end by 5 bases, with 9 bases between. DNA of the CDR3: TGCGCCAGCAGCCAAGTCAGGGACCACGAGCAGTACTTC. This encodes CASSQVRDHEQYF.

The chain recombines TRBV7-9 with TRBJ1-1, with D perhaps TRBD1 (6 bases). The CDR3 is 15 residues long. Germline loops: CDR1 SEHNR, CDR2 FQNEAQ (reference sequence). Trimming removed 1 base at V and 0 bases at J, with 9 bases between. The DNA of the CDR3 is TGTGCCAGCAGCTTAGAGCGACAGGTGAACACTGAAGCTTTCTTT. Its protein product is CASSLERQVNTEAFF.

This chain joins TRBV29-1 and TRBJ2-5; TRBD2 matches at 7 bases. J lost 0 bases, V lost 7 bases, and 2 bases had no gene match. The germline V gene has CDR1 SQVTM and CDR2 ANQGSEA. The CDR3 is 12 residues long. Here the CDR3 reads CSGGGHQETQYF. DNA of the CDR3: TGCAGCGGCGGGGGACACCAAGAGACCCAGTACTTC.

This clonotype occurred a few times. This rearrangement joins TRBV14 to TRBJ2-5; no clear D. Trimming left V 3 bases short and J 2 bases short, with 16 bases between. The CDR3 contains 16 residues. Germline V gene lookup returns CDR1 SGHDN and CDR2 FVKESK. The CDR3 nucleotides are TGTGCCAGCAGCCACAGCATTTGGGCGACACAAGAGACCCAGTACTTC. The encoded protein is CASSHSIWATQETQYF.

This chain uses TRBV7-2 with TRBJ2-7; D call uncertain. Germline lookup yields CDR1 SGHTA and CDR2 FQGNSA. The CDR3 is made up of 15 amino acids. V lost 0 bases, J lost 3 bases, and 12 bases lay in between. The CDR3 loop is CASSLAGDSYYEQYF. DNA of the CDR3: TGTGCCAGCAGCTTAGCGGGCGACTCCTACTACGAGCAGTACTTC.

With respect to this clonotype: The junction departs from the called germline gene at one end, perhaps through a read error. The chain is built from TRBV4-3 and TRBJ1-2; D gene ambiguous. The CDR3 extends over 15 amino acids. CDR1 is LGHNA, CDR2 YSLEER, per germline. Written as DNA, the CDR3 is TGCGCCGGCAGCCAAGTTTTGGATGGTGGCTATGGCTACACCTTC. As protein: CAGSQVLDGGYGYTF.

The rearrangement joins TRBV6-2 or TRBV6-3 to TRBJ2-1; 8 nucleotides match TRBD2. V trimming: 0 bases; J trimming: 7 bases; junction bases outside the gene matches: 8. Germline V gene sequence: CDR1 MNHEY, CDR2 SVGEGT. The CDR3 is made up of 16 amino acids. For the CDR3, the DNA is TGTGCCAGCAGTTACTCGATCAGCGGGGGACAAAATGAGCAGTTCTTC. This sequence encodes CASSYSISGGQNEQFF.

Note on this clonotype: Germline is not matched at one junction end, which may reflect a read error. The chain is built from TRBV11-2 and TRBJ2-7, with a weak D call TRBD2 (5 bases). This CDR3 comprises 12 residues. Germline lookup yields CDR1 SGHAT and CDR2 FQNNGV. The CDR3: CAGSLEGHEQYF. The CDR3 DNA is TGTGCCGGCAGCTTAGAGGGCCACGAGCAGTACTTC.

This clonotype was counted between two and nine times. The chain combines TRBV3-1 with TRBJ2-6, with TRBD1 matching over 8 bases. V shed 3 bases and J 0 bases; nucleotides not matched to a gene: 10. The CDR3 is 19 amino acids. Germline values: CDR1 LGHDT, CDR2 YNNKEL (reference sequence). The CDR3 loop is CASSQGPGTGTSGANVLTF. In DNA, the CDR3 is TGTGCCAGCAGCCAGGGGCCGGGGACAGGAACCTCTGGGGCCAACGTCCTGACTTTC.

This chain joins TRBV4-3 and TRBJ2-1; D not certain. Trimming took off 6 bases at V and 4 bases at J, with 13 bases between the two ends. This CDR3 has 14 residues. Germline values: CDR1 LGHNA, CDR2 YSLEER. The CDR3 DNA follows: TGCGCCAGCAGTCATCGGTGGGGATACAATGAGCAGTTCTTC. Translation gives CASSHRWGYNEQFF.

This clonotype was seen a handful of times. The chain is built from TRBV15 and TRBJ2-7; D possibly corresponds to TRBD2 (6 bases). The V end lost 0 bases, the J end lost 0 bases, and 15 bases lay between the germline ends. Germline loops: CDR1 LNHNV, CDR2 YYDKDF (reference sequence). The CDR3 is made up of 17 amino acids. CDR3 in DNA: TGTGCCACCAGCAGAGATATGGGTCGGGGGTCCTCCTACGAGCAGTACTTC. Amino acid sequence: CATSRDMGRGSSYEQYF.

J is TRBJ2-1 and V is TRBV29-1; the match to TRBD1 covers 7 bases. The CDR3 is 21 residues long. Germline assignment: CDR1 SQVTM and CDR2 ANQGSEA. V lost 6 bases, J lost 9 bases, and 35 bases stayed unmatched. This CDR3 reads CSVEPRKGTADSARFLGEQFF. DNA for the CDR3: TGCAGCGTGGAACCCAGAAAAGGGACAGCCGATTCTGCTCGGTTCTTAGGTGAGCAGTTCTTC.

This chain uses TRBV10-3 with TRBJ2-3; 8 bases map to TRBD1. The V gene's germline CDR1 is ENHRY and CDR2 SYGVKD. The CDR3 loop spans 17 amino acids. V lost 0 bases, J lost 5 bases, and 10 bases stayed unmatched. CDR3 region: CAISESGGGRGQDTQYF. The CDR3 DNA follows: TGTGCCATCAGTGAGTCAGGAGGAGGCAGGGGGCAAGATACGCAGTATTTT.

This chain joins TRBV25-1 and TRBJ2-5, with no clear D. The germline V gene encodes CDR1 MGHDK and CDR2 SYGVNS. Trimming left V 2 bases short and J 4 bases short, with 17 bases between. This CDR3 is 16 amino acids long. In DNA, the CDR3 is TGTGCCAGCAGTGAAGGCCAGCATGGTCCTTCAGAGACCCAGTACTTC. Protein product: CASSEGQHGPSETQYF.